This T cell receptor (beta chain) stems from a study of T-cell memory formation after mild COVID-19. This clonotype was seen a few times. Amplification by 5'RACE using constant-segment primers produced TCR alpha and TCR beta cDNA libraries that carried sample barcodes and UMIs. MiXCR was run by TCRdb on the 5' RACE reads, yielding one entry per CDR3 protein. The sample yields 200,000 to 300,000 distinct CDR3 sequences, roughly a tenth seen once. V gave up 3 bases and J gave up 4 bases, with 13 bases separating them. Germline-derived CDR1 and CDR2 are SQVTM and ANQGSEA. This CDR3 is built from 13 residues.

The chain links TRBV29-1 to TRBJ2-7; no reliable D call. This clonotype was sampled from a man younger than 35 who had mild COVID-19 (a few samples of this study predate the infection). Cell type and time point are not known. Sequencing was performed on PBMCs or a T cell subset sorted from them (not recorded which). For the CDR3, the DNA is TGCAGCGTTGACTCTGGGGTCGGGTACGAGCAGTACTTC. It codes for CSVDSGVGYEQYF.